This TCR beta chain was recovered during a study of OX40 agonist ivuxolimab in advanced cancers. The wider study: Every 2 weeks, patients received ivuxolimab intravenously, dosed at 0.01 to 10 mg/kg. Broader study findings: Clonal expansion from baseline to week 6 occurred in both CD4+ and CD8+ T cells. Relative to CD4+ cells, CD8+ T cells on average had more expanded clones.

The germline V and J ends were trimmed by 0 bases and 2 bases, with 8 bases remaining between them. The CDR3 is made up of 14 amino acids. CDR1 and CDR2 from the germline V gene are LGHNA and YSLEER. Concerning this clone itself: Its specificity is not known.

Clones were read by immunoSEQ multiplex PCR, and TCRdb kept only the in-frame ones, dropping some. This table holds roughly 50,000 clones, around 90% found once. Sequenced material: CD4+ or CD8+ T cells sorted from blood, taken in a trial of the OX40 agonist ivuxolimab. The chain carries TRBV4-3 and TRBJ2-7, with D perhaps matching TRBD1 or TRBD2 (5 bases each). This clonotype originated in an adult with an advanced solid tumor such as melanoma, head and neck, liver or kidney cancer. CDR3 coding DNA: TGCGCCAGCAGCCAAGATCGGGGCACCTACGAGCAGTACTTC. Amino acids: CASSQDRGTYEQYF.